A selection of T cell receptor beta chains follows, all from one sample in a study of CD8 T cells in ankylosing spondylitis. TCRdb re-analysed the 5' RACE reads in MiXCR, keeping a single row per CDR3 protein. The sample includes 30,000 to 45,000 distinct CDR3 sequences, 4.5% to 6% of them seen just once. The sequenced sample consisted of blood, either unsorted or a sorted T cell fraction (not recorded which). The receptor source for this set is a male donor with ankylosing spondylitis or in good health (not recorded which). The CDR3 runs from the conserved cysteine through the conserved F or W. D genes are given only for firm matches. Clone size is stated in some rows and not others, as once, few, many or a class when expanded.

D: -; J: TRBJ2-2; size: many; V: TRBV25-1; DNA: TGTGCCAGCAGTGAAGACCTCTACACCGGGGAGCTGTTTTTT; CDR3: CASSEDLYTGELFF
D: TRBD2; J: TRBJ2-7; size: -; V: TRBV6-4; DNA: TGTGCCAGCAGACCGCCTAGCGGGAGGCCTCTCTCCTACGAGCAGTACTTC; CDR3: CASRPPSGRPLSYEQYF
D: -; J: TRBJ1-6; size: many; V: TRBV6-2/TRBV6-3; DNA: TGTGCCAGCAGTTGGGCCTCCTATAATTCACCCCTCCACTTT; CDR3: CASSWASYNSPLHF
D: TRBD1; J: TRBJ2-3; size: many; V: TRBV11-3; DNA: TGTGCCAGCAACAGGGGGCAGGGAGATACGCAGTATTTT; CDR3: CASNRGQGDTQYF
D: -; J: TRBJ2-5; size: many; V: TRBV18; DNA: TGTGCCAGCTCACCTGTGGGGAACCAAGAGACCCAGTACTTC; CDR3: CASSPVGNQETQYF
D: TRBD1; J: TRBJ2-7; size: many; V: TRBV3-1; DNA: TGTGCCAGCAGCCTAAGGACAGGGCACGAGCAGTACTTC; CDR3: CASSLRTGHEQYF
D: -; J: TRBJ2-7; size: many; V: TRBV9; DNA: TGTGCCAGCAGCGTAACAAGCCAGGGCTACGAGCAGTACTTC; CDR3: CASSVTSQGYEQYF
D: TRBD2; J: TRBJ2-3; size: many; V: TRBV24-1; DNA: TGTGCCACCAGTGCCCGACTAGCGGGACCCACAGATACGCAGTATTTT; CDR3: CATSARLAGPTDTQYF
D: -; J: TRBJ1-1; size: many; V: TRBV5-1; DNA: TGCGCCAGCAGCTTGGATACGAACACTGAAGCTTTCTTT; CDR3: CASSLDTNTEAFF
D: -; J: TRBJ2-2; size: -; V: TRBV11-3; DNA: TGTGCCAGCAGCTTAGACTATGGGGACACCGGGGAGCTGCTTTTT; CDR3: CASSLDYGDTGELLF
D: -; J: TRBJ1-4; size: many; V: TRBV12-3/TRBV12-4; DNA: TGTGCCAGCAGTTTAGCCCGAGGGTTTAATGAAAAACTGTTTTTT; CDR3: CASSLARGFNEKLFF
D: TRBD1; J: TRBJ1-1; size: many; V: TRBV18; DNA: TGTGCCAGCTCACCACCCGGACAGGTTGAAGCTTTCTTT; CDR3: CASSPPGQVEAFF
D: -; J: TRBJ2-5; size: -; V: TRBV10-3; DNA: TGTGCCATCAGTACAGGGACCCAAGAGACCCAGTACTTC; CDR3: CAISTGTQETQYF
D: TRBD2; J: TRBJ2-3; size: -; V: TRBV28; DNA: TGTGCTAGCAGCACGACTAGCGGGGGCGGGTCAGATACGCAGTATTTT; CDR3: CASSTTSGGGSDTQYF
D: -; J: TRBJ1-3; size: many; V: TRBV6-1; DNA: TGTGCCAGCACCCAGACAGTGGAGTTTGGAAACACCATATATTTT; CDR3: CASTQTVEFGNTIYF
D: TRBD1; J: TRBJ1-1; size: many; V: TRBV20-1; DNA: TGCAGTGCTCCCTCGACAGGGATGAACACTGAAGCTTTCTTT; CDR3: CSAPSTGMNTEAFF
D: -; J: TRBJ2-7; size: many; V: TRBV9; DNA: TGTGCCAGCGGGCCTTTCAGCGGGCAAGACTACGAGCAGTACTTC; CDR3: CASGPFSGQDYEQYF
D: -; J: TRBJ2-3; size: many; V: TRBV18; DNA: TGTGCCAGCTCTCAAGGGGGTTCCTATACGCAGTATTTT; CDR3: CASSQGGSYTQYF
D: TRBD2; J: TRBJ2-3; size: many; V: TRBV5-1; DNA: TGCGCCAGCAGCAGAGATAGCGGGGGGGCCGTGGATACGCAGTATTTT; CDR3: CASSRDSGGAVDTQYF
D: -; J: TRBJ2-7; size: many; V: TRBV7-8; DNA: TGTGCCAGCAGCTTCCGGAGGAGAAGCGAGCAGTACTTC; CDR3: CASSFRRRSEQYF
D: TRBD2; J: TRBJ2-1; size: many; V: TRBV19; DNA: TGTGCCAGTAGCCTTTCACCTGGGACTAGCTTCCAGTTCTTC; CDR3: CASSLSPGTSFQFF
D: -; J: TRBJ2-4; size: many; V: TRBV4-1; DNA: TGCGCCAGCAGCCAAGTGGCCAAAAACATTCAGTACTTC; CDR3: CASSQVAKNIQYF
D: -; J: TRBJ1-2; size: -; V: TRBV7-8; DNA: TGTGCCAGCAGCTTAGGGCAGGAGCATGGCTACACCTTC; CDR3: CASSLGQEHGYTF
D: -; J: TRBJ2-7; size: many; V: TRBV6-5; DNA: TGTGCCAGCAGTTACCCCAGGCGTGGGGGCCCACCGGTCTACGAGCAGTACTTC; CDR3: CASSYPRRGGPPVYEQYF
D: -; J: TRBJ1-1; size: many; V: TRBV29-1; DNA: TGCAGCGTAATGTCGGGGAACACTGAAGCTTTCTTT; CDR3: CSVMSGNTEAFF
D: -; J: TRBJ1-1; size: many; V: TRBV18; DNA: TGTGCCAGCTCACCACCGGCTTCCCCGCGAAGCACTGAAGCTTTCTTT; CDR3: CASSPPASPRSTEAFF
D: -; J: TRBJ1-2; size: many; V: TRBV14; DNA: TGTGCCAGCAGCCAAGATTTCGAACTGGACCGCCTCTATGGCTACACCTTC; CDR3: CASSQDFELDRLYGYTF
D: -; J: TRBJ1-5; size: many; V: TRBV5-1; DNA: TGCGCCAGCAGCTTGCTAGTGGATCAGCCCCAGCATTTT; CDR3: CASSLLVDQPQHF
D: TRBD2; J: TRBJ2-1; size: many; V: TRBV15; DNA: TGTGCCACCAGCAGAGATTCAGCGGGAGCCTACAATGAGCAGTTCTTC; CDR3: CATSRDSAGAYNEQFF
D: TRBD2; J: TRBJ2-3; size: many; V: TRBV12-3/TRBV12-4; DNA: TGTGCCAGCAGTTTTTCGGGGGGGCAAGATACGCAGTATTTT; CDR3: CASSFSGGQDTQYF
D: -; J: TRBJ1-5; size: many; V: TRBV12-3/TRBV12-4; DNA: TGTGCCAGCAGTCAAGAGAATCAGCCCCAGCATTTT; CDR3: CASSQENQPQHF
D: -; J: TRBJ1-6; size: few; V: TRBV5-1; DNA: TGCGCCAGCAGAACAGAGGTCCCCTCAAGCTCCTATAATCCACCCCTCCACTTT; CDR3: CASRTEVPSSSYNPPLHF
D: -; J: TRBJ2-5; size: many; V: TRBV18; DNA: TGTGCCAGCTCACCGTCCGTTTTGGAGACCCAGTACTTC; CDR3: CASSPSVLETQYF
D: -; J: TRBJ2-7; size: -; V: TRBV7-8; DNA: TGTGCCAGCAGCTCAGGGACGAGCGGCTCCGAGCAGTACTTC; CDR3: CASSSGTSGSEQYF
D: -; J: TRBJ2-1; size: many; V: TRBV7-3; DNA: TGTGCCAGCAGCCCCGGGACGGACTACAATGAGCAGTTCTTC; CDR3: CASSPGTDYNEQFF
D: TRBD1; J: TRBJ2-2; size: many; V: TRBV27; DNA: TGTGCCAGCAATGCAGGGGGTAACACCGGGGAGCTGTTTTTT; CDR3: CASNAGGNTGELFF
D: -; J: TRBJ1-3; size: many; V: TRBV28; DNA: TGTGCCAGCAGTCCGACCTCGACTGGAAACACCATATATTTT; CDR3: CASSPTSTGNTIYF
D: -; J: TRBJ1-5; size: many; V: TRBV20-1; DNA: TGCAGTGCTAGAGATGTCCAAGGGGGGGCCTATAGCAATCAGCCCCAGCATTTT; CDR3: CSARDVQGGAYSNQPQHF
D: TRBD1; J: TRBJ2-2; size: -; V: TRBV11-2; DNA: TGTGCCAGCAGCTCAAACAGGGGGTGGGCCGGGGAGCTGTTTTTT; CDR3: CASSSNRGWAGELFF
D: TRBD2; J: TRBJ2-1; size: many; V: TRBV20-1; DNA: TGCAGTGTCCCACGGGTTACGGGAGGGCTCTACAATGAGCAGTTCTTC; CDR3: CSVPRVTGGLYNEQFF
D: -; J: TRBJ2-5; size: many; V: TRBV5-1; DNA: TGCGCCAGCAGCCCACTGTCGCCGGGAGAGACCCAGTACTTC; CDR3: CASSPLSPGETQYF
D: TRBD1; J: TRBJ2-2; size: many; V: TRBV2; DNA: TGTGCCAGCACCGCTGGACAGGGGGGAACCGGGGAGCTGTTTTTT; CDR3: CASTAGQGGTGELFF
D: -; J: TRBJ2-2; size: few; V: TRBV29-1; DNA: TGCAGCGTTTTTGTTGTGCTGGGCGGGGAGCTGTTTTTT; CDR3: CSVFVVLGGELFF
D: -; J: TRBJ1-6; size: many; V: TRBV11-2; DNA: TGTGCCAGCAGCTTAGAGACAGTCCATAATTCACCCCTCCACTTT; CDR3: CASSLETVHNSPLHF
D: TRBD1; J: TRBJ2-1; size: many; V: TRBV9; DNA: TGTGCCAGCAGCGTGGGACAGAGCTCCTACAATGAGCAGTTCTTC; CDR3: CASSVGQSSYNEQFF
D: -; J: TRBJ2-7; size: many; V: TRBV7-2; DNA: TGTGCCAGCAGCTTAGGACCTCTTGATGAGCAGTACTTC; CDR3: CASSLGPLDEQYF
D: -; J: TRBJ2-7; size: many; V: TRBV28; DNA: TGTGCCAGCAGTGAAACAAGTGGAGGATCCTACGAGCAGTACTTC; CDR3: CASSETSGGSYEQYF
D: TRBD1; J: TRBJ2-3; size: many; V: TRBV5-5; DNA: TGTGCCAGCAGCCCCGGACAGGGAACAGATACGCAGTATTTT; CDR3: CASSPGQGTDTQYF
D: -; J: TRBJ2-7; size: many; V: TRBV4-3; DNA: TGCGCCAGCAGCCAGGTTGTCCCGGGGGAGCAGTACTTC; CDR3: CASSQVVPGEQYF
D: -; J: TRBJ1-2; size: many; V: TRBV5-4; DNA: TGTGCCAGCAGCGTAGCCCGACAGAACTATGGCTACACCTTC; CDR3: CASSVARQNYGYTF
D: -; J: TRBJ2-7; size: -; V: TRBV10-3; DNA: TGTGCCATCAGCCCTGGGCTCCTCTGCGAGCAGTACTTC; CDR3: CAISPGLLCEQYF
D: -; J: TRBJ2-3; size: many; V: TRBV5-5; DNA: TGTGCCAGCAGGGACGGACGGTCTAGCACAGATACGCAGTATTTT; CDR3: CASRDGRSSTDTQYF
D: -; J: TRBJ2-1; size: few; V: TRBV29-1; DNA: TGCAGCGTTTTAGGGGGGAGCTCCTACAATGAGCAGTTCTTC; CDR3: CSVLGGSSYNEQFF
D: -; J: TRBJ2-5; size: many; V: TRBV6-5; DNA: TGTGCCAGCAGTTACGGGCGGGCGCTTGGGGAGACCCAGTACTTC; CDR3: CASSYGRALGETQYF
D: -; J: TRBJ1-2; size: many; V: TRBV15; DNA: TGTGCCACCAGCAGACCGGGGATTAACTATGGCTACACCTTC; CDR3: CATSRPGINYGYTF
D: -; J: TRBJ2-1; size: many; V: TRBV5-6; DNA: TGTGCCAGCAGCCCATGGACGGGCGACAATGAGCAGTTCTTC; CDR3: CASSPWTGDNEQFF
D: -; J: TRBJ2-2; size: many; V: TRBV5-1; DNA: TGCGCCAGCAGCTTGGCGGGGTTAGGACCAGCCGGGGAGCTGTTTTTT; CDR3: CASSLAGLGPAGELFF